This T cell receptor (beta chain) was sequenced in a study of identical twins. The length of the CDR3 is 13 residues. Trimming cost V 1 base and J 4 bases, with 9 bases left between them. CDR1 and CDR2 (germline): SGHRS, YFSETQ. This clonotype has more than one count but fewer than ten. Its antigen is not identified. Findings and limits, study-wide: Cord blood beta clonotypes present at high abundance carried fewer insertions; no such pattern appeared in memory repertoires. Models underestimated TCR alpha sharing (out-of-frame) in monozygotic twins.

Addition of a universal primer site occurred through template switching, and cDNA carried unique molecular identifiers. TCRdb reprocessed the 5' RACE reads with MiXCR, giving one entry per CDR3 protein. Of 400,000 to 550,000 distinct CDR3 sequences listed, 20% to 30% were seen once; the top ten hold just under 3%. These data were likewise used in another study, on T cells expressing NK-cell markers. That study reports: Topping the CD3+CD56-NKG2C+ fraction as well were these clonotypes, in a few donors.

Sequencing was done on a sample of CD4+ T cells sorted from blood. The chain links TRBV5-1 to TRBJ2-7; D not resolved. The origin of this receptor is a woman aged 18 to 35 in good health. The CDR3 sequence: CASSLKPEYEQYF. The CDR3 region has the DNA TGCGCCAGCAGCTTGAAGCCGGAATACGAGCAGTACTTC.